This T cell receptor (beta chain) appears in the sequencing data of a study of glioma-infiltrating T cells after dendritic cell vaccination. TCRdb's table, derived via immunoSEQ multiplex PCR, lists solely in-frame clones and lacks some. The profile covers almost 90,000 clones, with roughly four fifths appearing a single time and less than 7.5% taken by the ten largest. The trim removed 5 bases at V and 3 bases at J, leaving 5 bases unmatched. This CDR3 spans 15 amino acids. The germline CDR1 and CDR2 sequences are SGHTA and FQGTGA. Time point described: after dendritic cell vaccination, including at tumor progression/relapse. PBMC sampling occurred before vaccination, two weeks after the third dose, and at progression. On this clone itself: The antigen is undetermined.

General study results and limits: Patients with more pretreatment TILs had longer time to progression and survival. No direct clonality-survival link was found; a diverse polyclonal response may matter.

The receptor's source is a human donor with glioblastoma. Specimen: blood, collected after dendritic cell vaccination. The genes are TRBV7-3 and TRBJ2-3, with 10 bases matching TRBD2. This CDR3 reads CASSATSGATDTQYF. The CDR3 DNA is TGTGCCAGCAGCGCCACTAGCGGGGCAACAGATACGCAGTATTTT.